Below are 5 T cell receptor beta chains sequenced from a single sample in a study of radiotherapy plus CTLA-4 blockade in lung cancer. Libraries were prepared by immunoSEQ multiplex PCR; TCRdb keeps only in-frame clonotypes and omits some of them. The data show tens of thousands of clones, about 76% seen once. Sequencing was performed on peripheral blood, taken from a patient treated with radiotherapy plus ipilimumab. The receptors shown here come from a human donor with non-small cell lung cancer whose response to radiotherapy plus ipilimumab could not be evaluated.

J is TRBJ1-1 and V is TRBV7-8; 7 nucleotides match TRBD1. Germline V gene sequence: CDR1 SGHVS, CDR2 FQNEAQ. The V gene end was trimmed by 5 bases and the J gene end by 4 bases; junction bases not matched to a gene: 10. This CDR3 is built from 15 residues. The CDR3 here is CASSHSGGGITEAFF. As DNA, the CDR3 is TGTGCCAGCAGCCATTCAGGGGGTGGAATCACTGAAGCTTTCTTT.

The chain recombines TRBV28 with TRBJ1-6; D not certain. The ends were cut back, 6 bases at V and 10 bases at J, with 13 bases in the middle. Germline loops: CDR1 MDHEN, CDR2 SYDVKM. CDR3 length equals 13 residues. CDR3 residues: CASRLGQESPLHF. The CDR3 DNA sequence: TGTGCCAGCAGACTAGGGCAGGAATCACCCCTCCACTTT.

DNA of the CDR3: TGCAGCGTTGAAGACGGGGGTACGAACACCGGGGAGCTGTTTTTT. The encoded protein is CSVEDGGTNTGELFF. The rearrangement links TRBV29-1 to TRBJ2-2; D may be TRBD2 (6 bases). The ends were cut back, 0 bases at V and 0 bases at J, with 8 bases in the middle. CDR3 length: 15 residues. Germline V CDR1 and CDR2: SQVTM, ANQGSEA.

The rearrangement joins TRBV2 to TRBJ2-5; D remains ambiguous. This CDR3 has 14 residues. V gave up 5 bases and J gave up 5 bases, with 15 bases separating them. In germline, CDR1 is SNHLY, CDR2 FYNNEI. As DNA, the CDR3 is TGTGCCAGCAGTTTATGGCAGGCTGAGGAGACCCAGTACTTC. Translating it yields CASSLWQAEETQYF.

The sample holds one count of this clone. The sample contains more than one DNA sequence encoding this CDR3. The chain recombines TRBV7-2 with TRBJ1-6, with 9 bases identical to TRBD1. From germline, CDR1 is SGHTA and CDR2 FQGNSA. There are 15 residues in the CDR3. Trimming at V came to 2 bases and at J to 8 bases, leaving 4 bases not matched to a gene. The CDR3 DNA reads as TGTGCCAGCAGCTTAATGGGGACAGGGTATTCACCCCTCCACTTT. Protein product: CASSLMGTGYSPLHF.